This T cell receptor beta chain was observed in a study of blood T cell repertoires in COVID-19. Trimming cost V 2 bases and J 7 bases; bases outside gene matches: 7. This CDR3 has 14 residues. CDR1 is LNHNV, CDR2 YYDKDF, per germline (reference sequence). The assay was immunoSEQ multiplex PCR, and TCRdb's table has in-frame clones only and misses some. The table records about 370,000 clones, approximately 89% of them present only once. Sequencing input: PBMCs or T cells enriched from blood (not recorded which). V is TRBV15 and J is TRBJ1-1; 7 bases are a match to TRBD1. This clonotype was obtained from a woman aged 40-49 years who had been exposed to COVID-19. The DNA for the CDR3 is TGTGCCACCAGCAGATCTCAGGGGGTTGGTGAAGCTTTCTTT. It yields the protein CATSRSQGVGEAFF.